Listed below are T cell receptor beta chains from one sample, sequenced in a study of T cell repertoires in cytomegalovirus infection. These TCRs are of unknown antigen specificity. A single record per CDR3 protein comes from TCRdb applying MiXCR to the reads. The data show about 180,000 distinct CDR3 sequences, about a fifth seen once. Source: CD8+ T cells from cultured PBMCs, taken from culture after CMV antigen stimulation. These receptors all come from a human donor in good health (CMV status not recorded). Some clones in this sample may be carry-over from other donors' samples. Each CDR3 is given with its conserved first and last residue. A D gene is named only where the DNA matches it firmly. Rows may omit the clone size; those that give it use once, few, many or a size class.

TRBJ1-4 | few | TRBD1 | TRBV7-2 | TGTGCCAGCAGCGGAAAGGACAGGGGGCGAAATGAAAAACTGTTTTTT | CASSGKDRGRNEKLFF
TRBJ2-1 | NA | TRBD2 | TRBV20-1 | TGCAGTGCTAAAGCGGGGGCCCACAATGAGCAGTTCTTC | CSAKAGAHNEQFF
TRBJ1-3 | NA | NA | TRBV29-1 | TGCAGCGTTGCGAGGGCAGGGCCAAACTCGCCTGGAAACACCATATATTTT | CSVARAGPNSPGNTIYF
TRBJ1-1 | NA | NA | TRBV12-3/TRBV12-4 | TGTGCCAGCAGTTTAGCCCGGGGGGTTGGGAGTGAAGCTTTCTTT | CASSLARGVGSEAFF
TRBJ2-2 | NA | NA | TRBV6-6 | TGTGCCAGCAGACCCCACACCGGGGAGCTGTTTTTT | CASRPHTGELFF
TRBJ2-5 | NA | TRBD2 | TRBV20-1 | TGCAGTGCTAGAAAGGGACTAGCGGGGGGCATTGAGGGAGAGACCCAGTACTTC | CSARKGLAGGIEGETQYF
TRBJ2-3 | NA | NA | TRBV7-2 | TGTGCCAGCAGCATTGGACTGCAAACAGATACGCAGTATTTT | CASSIGLQTDTQYF
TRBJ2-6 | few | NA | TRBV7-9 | TGTGCCAGCAGCTCGGCTGAGTCTGGGGCCAACGTCCTGACTTTC | CASSSAESGANVLTF
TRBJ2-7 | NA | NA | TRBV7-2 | TGTGCCAGCAGCTTAGAGGCTACCTGGGGCGAGCAGTACTTC | CASSLEATWGEQYF
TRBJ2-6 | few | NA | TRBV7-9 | TGTGCCAGCAGCCCTCCCCCCGGGGCCAACGTCCTGACTTTC | CASSPPPGANVLTF
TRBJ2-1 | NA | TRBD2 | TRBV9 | TGTGCCAGCAGCGTAAGTGGTCTCCCCTTTGGAAAGGGACTAGCGGTCCGGAATGAGCAGTTCTTC | CASSVSGLPFGKGLAVRNEQFF
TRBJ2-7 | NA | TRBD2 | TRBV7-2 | TGTGCCAGCAGCTTTCAGCGGGGGGCCTCCTACGAGCAGTACTTC | CASSFQRGASYEQYF
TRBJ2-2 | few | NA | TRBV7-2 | TGTGCCAGCAGCTTACACCTGACAGGGAACACCGGGGAGCTGTTTTTT | CASSLHLTGNTGELFF
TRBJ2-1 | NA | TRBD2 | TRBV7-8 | TGTGCCAGCAGCGCCACTAGCGGGGGCAATGAGCAGTTCTTC | CASSATSGGNEQFF
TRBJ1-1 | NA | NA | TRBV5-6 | TGTGCCAGCAGCTTATCGTTAGTCATGAACACTGAAGCTTTCTTT | CASSLSLVMNTEAFF
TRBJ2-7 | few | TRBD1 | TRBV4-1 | TGCGCCAGCAGCCAAGATGGCCCAGGACAGGGGTCAGCCTACGAGCAGTACTTC | CASSQDGPGQGSAYEQYF
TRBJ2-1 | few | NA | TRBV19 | TGTGCCAGTAGTATAGTTGCAGGAGGTGGGGGGTACAATGAGCAGTTCTTC | CASSIVAGGGGYNEQFF
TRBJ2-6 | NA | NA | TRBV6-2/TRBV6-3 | TGTGCCAGCAGTTACTCACTATGGTCTGGGGCCAACGTCCTGACTTTC | CASSYSLWSGANVLTF
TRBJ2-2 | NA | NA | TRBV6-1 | TGTGCCAGCAGGGGGTCCGGGACGCCGAACACCGGGGAGCTGTTTTTT | CASRGSGTPNTGELFF
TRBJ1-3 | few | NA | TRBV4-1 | TGCGCCAGCAGCCAAGGACCGATCGCGGGAAACACCATATATTTT | CASSQGPIAGNTIYF
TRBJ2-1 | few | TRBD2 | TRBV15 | TGTGCCACCAGCAGAGATACAAGCGGGGGATACAATGAGCAGTTCTTC | CATSRDTSGGYNEQFF
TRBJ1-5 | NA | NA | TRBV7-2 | TGTGCCAGCAGCCCGGACTTGTATAGCAATCAGCCCCAGCATTTT | CASSPDLYSNQPQHF
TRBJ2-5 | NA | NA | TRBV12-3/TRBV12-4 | TGTGCCAGCAGTTTTTACAGGGTAGGAGAGACCCAGTACTTC | CASSFYRVGETQYF
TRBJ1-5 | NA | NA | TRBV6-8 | TGTGCCAGCAGCTATGGACCTGATCAGCCCCAGCATTTT | CASSYGPDQPQHF
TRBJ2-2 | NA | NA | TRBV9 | TGTGCCAGCAGCCCCACTCCCGGGGAGCTGTTTTTT | CASSPTPGELFF
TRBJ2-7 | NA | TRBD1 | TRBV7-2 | TGTGCCAGCAGCTTATCAAGGGGGCAGACCTCCTACGAGCAGTACTTC | CASSLSRGQTSYEQYF
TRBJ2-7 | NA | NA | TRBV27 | TGTGCCAGCCAGTCCGACAGCTACGAGCAGTACTTC | CASQSDSYEQYF
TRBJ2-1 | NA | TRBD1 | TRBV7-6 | TGTGCCAGCAGCCCCCGGACAGGGTTTGGAGAGCAGTTCTTC | CASSPRTGFGEQFF
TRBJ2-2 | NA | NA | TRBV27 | TGTGCCAGCAGTTTAGAGGCAGGGGACACCGGGGAGCTGTTTTTT | CASSLEAGDTGELFF
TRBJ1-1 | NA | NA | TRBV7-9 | TGTGCCAGCAGCGACCGGGGGTTTGAAGCTTTCTTT | CASSDRGFEAFF
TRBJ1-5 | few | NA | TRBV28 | TGTGCCAGCACCCTCCCCAGGGTCACGGGCAATCAGCCCCAGCATTTT | CASTLPRVTGNQPQHF
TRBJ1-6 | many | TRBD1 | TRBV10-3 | TGTGCCATCAGTGAGCCCGACGACAGGGGCCCTACCTTTGATTCACCCCTCCACTTT | CAISEPDDRGPTFDSPLHF
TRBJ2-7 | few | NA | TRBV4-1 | TGCGCCAGCAGCGAGAGGGGGAACTACGAGCAGTACTTC | CASSERGNYEQYF
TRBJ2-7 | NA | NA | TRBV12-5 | TGTGCTAGTGGTTTGACGGGGGCGGGCTACGAGCAGTACTTC | CASGLTGAGYEQYF
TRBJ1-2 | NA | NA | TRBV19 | TGTGCCAGTACTACTAATCAGGGAGACTATGGCTACACCTTC | CASTTNQGDYGYTF
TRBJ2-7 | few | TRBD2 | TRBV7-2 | TGTGCCAGCAGCCACACTAGCGGACCGTCCTACGAGCAGTACTTC | CASSHTSGPSYEQYF
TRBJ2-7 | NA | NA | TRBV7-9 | TGTGCCAGCAGCTTCACGGGAACAGGGAGAGCCGAGCAGTACTTC | CASSFTGTGRAEQYF
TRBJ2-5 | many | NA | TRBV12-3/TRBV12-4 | TGTGCCAGCAGCCTCTGGGGGCTCGGAGAGACCCAGTACTTC | CASSLWGLGETQYF
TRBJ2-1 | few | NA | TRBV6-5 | TGTGCCAGCACTACAGGGCCCTACAATGAGCAGTTCTTC | CASTTGPYNEQFF
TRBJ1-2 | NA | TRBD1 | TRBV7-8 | TGTGCCAGCAGCTTAAGCCAGGGGGCTCTCTATGGCTACACCTTC | CASSLSQGALYGYTF
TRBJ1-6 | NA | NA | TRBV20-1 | TGCAGTGCTAGCCGGGACACTAGGAGCTCCTATAATTCACCCCTCCACTTT | CSASRDTRSSYNSPLHF
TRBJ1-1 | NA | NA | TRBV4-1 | TGTGCCAGCAGCCAAGATCAAGGGGGAACTGAAGCTTTCTTT | CASSQDQGGTEAFF
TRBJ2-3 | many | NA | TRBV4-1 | TGCGCCAGCAGCCCCCGTAGTAGCACAGATACGCAGTATTTT | CASSPRSSTDTQYF
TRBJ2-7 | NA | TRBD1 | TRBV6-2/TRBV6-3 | TGTGCCAGCAGCTTCCGATCGCGGGGACAGGGGACCTACGAGCAGTACTTC | CASSFRSRGQGTYEQYF
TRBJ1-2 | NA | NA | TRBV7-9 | TGTGCCAGCAGCCCCAGGACTGGGGACGGCTACACCTTC | CASSPRTGDGYTF
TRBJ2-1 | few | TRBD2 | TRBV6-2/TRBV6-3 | TGTGCCAGCACCCTAGCGGGGGGGTACAATGAGCAGTTCTTC | CASTLAGGYNEQFF
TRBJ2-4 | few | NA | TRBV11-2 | TGTGCCAGCAGCTTTCCCACAGGGAATCCGTACTTC | CASSFPTGNPYF
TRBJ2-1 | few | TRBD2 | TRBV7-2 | TGTGCCAGCAGCTTAATCTCCCCTAGCGGGGGGGCCGCTTTATCTCACTACAATGAGCAGTTCTTC | CASSLISPSGGAALSHYNEQFF
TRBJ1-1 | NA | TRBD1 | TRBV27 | TGTGCCAGCAGAACAGGGGCTGAAGCTTTCTTT | CASRTGAEAFF
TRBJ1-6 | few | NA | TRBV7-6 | TGTGCCAGCAGCCTAGGGAATCAGGGGAATTCACCCCTCCACTTT | CASSLGNQGNSPLHF